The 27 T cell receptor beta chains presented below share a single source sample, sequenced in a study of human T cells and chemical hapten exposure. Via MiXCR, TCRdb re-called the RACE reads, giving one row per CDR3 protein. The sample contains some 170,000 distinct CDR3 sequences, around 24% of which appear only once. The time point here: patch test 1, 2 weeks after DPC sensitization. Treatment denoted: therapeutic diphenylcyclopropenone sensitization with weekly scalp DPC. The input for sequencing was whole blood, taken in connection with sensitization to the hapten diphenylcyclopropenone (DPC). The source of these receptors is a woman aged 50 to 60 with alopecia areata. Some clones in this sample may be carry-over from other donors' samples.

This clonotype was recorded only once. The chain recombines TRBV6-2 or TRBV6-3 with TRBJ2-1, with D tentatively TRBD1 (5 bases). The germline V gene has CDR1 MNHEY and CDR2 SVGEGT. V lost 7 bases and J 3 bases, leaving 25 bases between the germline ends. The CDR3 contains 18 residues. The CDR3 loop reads CASTKGVLGSLGYNEQFF. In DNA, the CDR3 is TGTGCCAGCACCAAAGGGGTTCTAGGTTCTCTTGGCTACAATGAGCAGTTCTTC.

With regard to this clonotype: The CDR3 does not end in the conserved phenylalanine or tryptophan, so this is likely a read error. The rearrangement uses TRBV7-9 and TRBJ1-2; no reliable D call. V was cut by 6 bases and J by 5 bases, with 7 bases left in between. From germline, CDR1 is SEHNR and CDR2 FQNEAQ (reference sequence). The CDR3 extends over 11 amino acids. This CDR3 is CASSSGYGYTL. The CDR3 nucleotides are TGTGCCAGCAGTAGCGGATATGGCTACACCCTC.

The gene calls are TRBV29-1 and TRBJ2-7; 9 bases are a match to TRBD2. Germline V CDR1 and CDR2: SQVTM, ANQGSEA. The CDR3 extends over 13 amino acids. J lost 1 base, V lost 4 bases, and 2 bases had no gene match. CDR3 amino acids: CSVVSGRSYEQYF. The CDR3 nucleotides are TGCAGCGTTGTTAGCGGGAGATCCTACGAGCAGTACTTC.

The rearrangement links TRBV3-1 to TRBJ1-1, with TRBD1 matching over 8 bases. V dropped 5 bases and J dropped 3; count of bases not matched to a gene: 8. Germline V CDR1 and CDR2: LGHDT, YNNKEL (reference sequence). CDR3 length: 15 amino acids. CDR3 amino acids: CASSSKTGADTEAFF. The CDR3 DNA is TGTGCCAGCAGCTCTAAGACAGGGGCAGACACTGAAGCTTTCTTT.

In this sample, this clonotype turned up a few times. This CDR3 is CAWIPGAYNEQFF. The CDR3 nucleotides are TGTGCCTGGATACCGGGAGCTTACAATGAGCAGTTCTTC. The rearrangement uses TRBV30 and TRBJ2-1, with D maybe TRBD2 (6 bases). The CDR3 spans 13 residues. V was cut by 4 bases and J by 4 bases, with 11 bases left in between. CDR1 is GTSNPN, CDR2 SVGIG, per germline (reference sequence). Drawing the rest from reference TRBV30 and TRBJ2-1, the complete variable domain is SQTIHQWPATLVQPVGSPLSLECTVEGTSNPNLYWYRQAAGRGLQLLFYSVGIGQISSEVPQNLSASRPQDRQFILSSKKLLLSDSGFYLCAWIPGAYNEQFFGPGTRLTVL.

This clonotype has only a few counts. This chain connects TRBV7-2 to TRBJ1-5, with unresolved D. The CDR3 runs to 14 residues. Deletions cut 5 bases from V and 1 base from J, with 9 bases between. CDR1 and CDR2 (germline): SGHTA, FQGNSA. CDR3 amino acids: CASSPLGSNQPQHF. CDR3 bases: TGTGCCAGCAGCCCTCTGGGGAGCAATCAGCCCCAGCATTTT.

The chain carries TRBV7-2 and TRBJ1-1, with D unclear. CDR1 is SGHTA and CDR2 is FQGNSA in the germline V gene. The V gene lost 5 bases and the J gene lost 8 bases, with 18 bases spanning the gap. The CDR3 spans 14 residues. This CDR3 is CASSPRTPGEEAFF. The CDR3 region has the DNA TGTGCCAGCAGCCCCCGGACCCCTGGGGAGGAAGCTTTCTTT.

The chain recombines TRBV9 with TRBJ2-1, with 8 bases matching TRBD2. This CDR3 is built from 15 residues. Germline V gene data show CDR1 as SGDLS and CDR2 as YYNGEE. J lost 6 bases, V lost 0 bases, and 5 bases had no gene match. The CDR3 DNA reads TGTGCCAGCAGCGTAGGAGCGGGAGACACCAATGAGCAGTTCTTC. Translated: CASSVGAGDTNEQFF.

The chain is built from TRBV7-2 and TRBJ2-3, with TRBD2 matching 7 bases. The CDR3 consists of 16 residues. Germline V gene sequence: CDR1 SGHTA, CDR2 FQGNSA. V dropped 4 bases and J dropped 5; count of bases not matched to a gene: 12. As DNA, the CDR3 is TGTGCCAGCAGCTACGGACTAGTGGGAGGGAGAGATACGCAGTATTTT. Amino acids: CASSYGLVGGRDTQYF.

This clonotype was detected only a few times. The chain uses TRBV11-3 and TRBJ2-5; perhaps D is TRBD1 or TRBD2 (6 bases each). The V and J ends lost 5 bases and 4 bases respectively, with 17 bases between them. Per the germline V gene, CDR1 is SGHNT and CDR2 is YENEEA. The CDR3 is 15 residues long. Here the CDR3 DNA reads TGTGCCAGCAGCCACCGGGACACCGGGGGAGAGACCCAGTACTTC. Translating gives CASSHRDTGGETQYF. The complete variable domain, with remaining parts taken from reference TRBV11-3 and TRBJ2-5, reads EAGVVQSPRYKIIEKKQPVAFWCNPISGHNTLYWYLQNLGQGPELLIRYENEEAVDDSQLPKDRFSAERLKGVDSTLKIQPAELGDSAVYLCASSHRDTGGETQYFGPGTRLLVL.

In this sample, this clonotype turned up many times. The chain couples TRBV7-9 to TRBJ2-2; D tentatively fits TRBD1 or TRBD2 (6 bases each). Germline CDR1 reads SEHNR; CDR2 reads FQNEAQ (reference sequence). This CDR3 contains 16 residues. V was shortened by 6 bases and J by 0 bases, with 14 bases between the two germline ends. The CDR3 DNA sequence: TGTGCCAGCAGTTTCCCGGGGGCGACGAACACCGGGGAGCTGTTTTTT. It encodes CASSFPGATNTGELFF. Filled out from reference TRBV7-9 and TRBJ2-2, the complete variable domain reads DTGVSQNPRHKITKRGQNVTFRCDPISEHNRLYWYRQTLGQGPEFLTYFQNEAQLEKSRLLSDRFSAERPKGSFSTLEIQRTEQGDSAMYLCASSFPGATNTGELFFGEGSRLTVL.

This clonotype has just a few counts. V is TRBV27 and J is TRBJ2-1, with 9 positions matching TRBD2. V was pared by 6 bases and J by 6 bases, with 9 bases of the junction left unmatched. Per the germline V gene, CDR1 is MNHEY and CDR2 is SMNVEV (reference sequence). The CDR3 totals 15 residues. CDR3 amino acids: CASSRSGLASNEQFF. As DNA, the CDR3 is TGTGCCAGCAGCCGAAGTGGACTAGCGTCCAATGAGCAGTTCTTC.

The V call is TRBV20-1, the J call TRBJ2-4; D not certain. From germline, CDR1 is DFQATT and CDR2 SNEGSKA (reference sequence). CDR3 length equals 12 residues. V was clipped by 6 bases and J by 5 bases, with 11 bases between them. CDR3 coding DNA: TGCAGTGCCTACCTCGCCGAAAACATTCAGTACTTC. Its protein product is CSAYLAENIQYF.

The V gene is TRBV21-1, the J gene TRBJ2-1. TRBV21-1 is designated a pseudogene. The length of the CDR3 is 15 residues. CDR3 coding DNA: TGTGCCAGCAGCATCGGAGACTTTGCGAACAATGAGCAGTTCTTC. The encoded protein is CASSIGDFANNEQFF.

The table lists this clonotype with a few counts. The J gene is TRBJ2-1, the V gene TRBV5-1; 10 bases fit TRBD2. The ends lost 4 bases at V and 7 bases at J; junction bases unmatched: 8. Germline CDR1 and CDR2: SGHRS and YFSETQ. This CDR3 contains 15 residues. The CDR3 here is CASSKSGRAENEQFF. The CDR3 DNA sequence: TGCGCCAGCAGCAAAAGCGGGAGGGCCGAAAATGAGCAGTTCTTC.

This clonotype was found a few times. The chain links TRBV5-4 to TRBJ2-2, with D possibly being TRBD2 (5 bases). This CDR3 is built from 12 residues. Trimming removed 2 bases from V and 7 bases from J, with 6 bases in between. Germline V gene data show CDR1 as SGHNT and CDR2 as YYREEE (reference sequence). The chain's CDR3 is CASSFGGGELFF. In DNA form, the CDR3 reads TGTGCCAGCAGCTTTGGAGGCGGGGAGCTGTTTTTT.

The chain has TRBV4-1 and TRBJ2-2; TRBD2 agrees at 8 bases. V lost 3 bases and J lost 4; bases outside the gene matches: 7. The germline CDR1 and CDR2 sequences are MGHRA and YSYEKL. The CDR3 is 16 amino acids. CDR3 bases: TGCGCCAGCAGCCACGGAATAGCGGGAATCACCGGGGAGCTGTTTTTT. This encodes CASSHGIAGITGELFF.

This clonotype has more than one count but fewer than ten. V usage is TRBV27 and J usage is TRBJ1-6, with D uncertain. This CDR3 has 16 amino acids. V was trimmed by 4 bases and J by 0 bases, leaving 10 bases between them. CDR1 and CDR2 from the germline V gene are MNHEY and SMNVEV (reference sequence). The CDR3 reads CASSSHLSSYNSPLHF. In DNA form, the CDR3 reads TGTGCCAGCAGTTCACACCTGAGCTCCTATAATTCACCCCTCCACTTT.

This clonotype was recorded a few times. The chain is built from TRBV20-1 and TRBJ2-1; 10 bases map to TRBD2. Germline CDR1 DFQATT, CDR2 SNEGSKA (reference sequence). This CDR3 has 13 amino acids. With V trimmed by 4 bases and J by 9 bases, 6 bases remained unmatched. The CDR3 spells CSAILAGVTEQFF. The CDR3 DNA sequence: TGCAGTGCTATCCTAGCGGGAGTTACTGAGCAGTTCTTC.

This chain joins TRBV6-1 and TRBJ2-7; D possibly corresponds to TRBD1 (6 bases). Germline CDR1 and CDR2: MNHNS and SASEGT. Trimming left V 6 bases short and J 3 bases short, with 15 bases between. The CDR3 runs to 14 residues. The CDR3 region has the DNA TGTGCCAGCAGAAGCTCAGGGGCCATCTACGAGCAGTACTTC. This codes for CASRSSGAIYEQYF.

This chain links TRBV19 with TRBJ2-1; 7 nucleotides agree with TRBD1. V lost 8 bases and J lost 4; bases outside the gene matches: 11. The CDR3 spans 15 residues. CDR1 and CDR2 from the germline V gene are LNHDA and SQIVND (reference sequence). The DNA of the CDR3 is TGTGCCAGTCGAGAAGACAGGGCCTCATACAATGAGCAGTTCTTC. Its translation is CASREDRASYNEQFF. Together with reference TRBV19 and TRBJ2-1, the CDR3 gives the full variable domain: DGGITQSPKYLFRKEGQNVTLSCEQNLNHDAMYWYRQDPGQGLRLIYYSQIVNDFQKGDIAEGYSVSREKKESFPLTVTSAQKNPTAFYLCASREDRASYNEQFFGPGTRLTVL.

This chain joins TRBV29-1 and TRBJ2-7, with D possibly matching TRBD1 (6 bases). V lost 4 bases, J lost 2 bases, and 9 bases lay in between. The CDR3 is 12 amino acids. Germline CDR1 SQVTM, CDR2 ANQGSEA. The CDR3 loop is CSVGQVPYEQYF. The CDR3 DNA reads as TGCAGCGTTGGACAGGTCCCCTACGAGCAGTACTTC.

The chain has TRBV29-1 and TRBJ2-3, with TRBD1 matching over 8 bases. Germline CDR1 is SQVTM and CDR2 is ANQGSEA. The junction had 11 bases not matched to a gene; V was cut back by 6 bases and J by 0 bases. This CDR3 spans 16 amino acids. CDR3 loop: CSVEPGQGPSTDTQYF. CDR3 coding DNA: TGCAGCGTCGAACCTGGACAGGGCCCCAGCACAGATACGCAGTATTTT.

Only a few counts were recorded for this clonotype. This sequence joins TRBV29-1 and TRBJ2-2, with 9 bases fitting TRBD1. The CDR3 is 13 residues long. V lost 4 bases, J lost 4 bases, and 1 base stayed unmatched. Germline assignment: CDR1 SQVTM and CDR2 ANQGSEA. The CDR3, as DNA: TGCAGCGTTGTACAGGGGGCCACCGGGGAGCTGTTTTTT. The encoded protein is CSVVQGATGELFF.

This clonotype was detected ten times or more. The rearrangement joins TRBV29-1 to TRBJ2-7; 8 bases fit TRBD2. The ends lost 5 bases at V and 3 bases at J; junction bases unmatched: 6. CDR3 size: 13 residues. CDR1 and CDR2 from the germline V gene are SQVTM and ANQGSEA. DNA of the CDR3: TGCAGCGTTCTTAGCGGGACACACTACGAGCAGTACTTC. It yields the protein CSVLSGTHYEQYF.

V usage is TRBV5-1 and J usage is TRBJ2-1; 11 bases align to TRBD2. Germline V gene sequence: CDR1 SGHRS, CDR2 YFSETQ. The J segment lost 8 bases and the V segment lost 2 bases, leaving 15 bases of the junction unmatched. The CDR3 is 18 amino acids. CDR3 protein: CASSFGVPLAGENDEQFF. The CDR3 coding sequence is TGCGCCAGCAGCTTCGGTGTGCCACTAGCGGGGGAGAACGATGAGCAGTTCTTC.

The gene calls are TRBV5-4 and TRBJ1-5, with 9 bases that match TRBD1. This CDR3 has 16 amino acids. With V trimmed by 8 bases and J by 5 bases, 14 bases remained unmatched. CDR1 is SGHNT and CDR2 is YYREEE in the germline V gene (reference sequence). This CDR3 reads CARSHRDRDCHQPQHF. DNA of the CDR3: TGTGCCAGGAGCCACCGGGACAGGGACTGTCATCAGCCCCAGCATTTT.